Described below is a single TCR beta chain sequence and its context. Its antigen remains unidentified. TCRdb reprocessed the 5' RACE reads, keeping one entry per CDR3 protein, no DNA. The sample includes more than 400,000 distinct CDR3 sequences. This entry is derived from a study of T cells expressing NK-cell markers. About the research overall: The authors derived TCR beta repertoires from sorted CD3+CD56+NKG2C+, CD3+CD56+NKG2C- and CD3+CD56-NKG2C+ T cells.

The CDR3 contains 16 residues. The germline V gene has CDR1 LGHNA and CDR2 YNFKEQ. Study-level results: Whether expanded NKG2C+ T cell clones were HCMV specific stayed uncertain. Roughly 1.0-8% of CD8+ T cells in more than 5 donors belonged to dominant NKG2C+ clonotypes.

This chain joins TRBV4-2 and TRBJ2-1; there is no DNA to check the TCRdb D call of TRBD2. This TCR was sampled from a woman aged 18-70 years in good health. Sequencing was performed on blood T cells: a sorted CD56 or NKG2C T cell subset, CD4+ or CD8+ T cells, or bulk PBMC T cells (not recorded which). CDR3 amino acids: CASSQGSGTTYNEQFF.